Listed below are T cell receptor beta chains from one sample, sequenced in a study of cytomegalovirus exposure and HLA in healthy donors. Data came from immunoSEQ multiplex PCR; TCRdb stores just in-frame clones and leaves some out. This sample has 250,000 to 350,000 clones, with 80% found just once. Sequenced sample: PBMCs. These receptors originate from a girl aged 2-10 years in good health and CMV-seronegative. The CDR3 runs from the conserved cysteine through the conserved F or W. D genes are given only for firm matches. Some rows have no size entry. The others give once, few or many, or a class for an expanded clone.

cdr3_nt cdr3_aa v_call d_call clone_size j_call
TGTGCCAGCAGTAATCGTGGGCCCACCTACGAGCAGTACTTC CASSNRGPTYEQYF TRBV27 - - TRBJ2-7
TGTGCCAGCAGTTCAACCCAGGGTCACACTGAAGCTTTCTTT CASSSTQGHTEAFF TRBV6-5 - - TRBJ1-1
TGTGCCAGCGGGCTACAGGGTGGAAACACCATATATTTT CASGLQGGNTIYF TRBV6-5 - few TRBJ1-3
TGTGCCAGCAGCGCCAACCAGGTGCAATCACCCCTCCACTTT CASSANQVQSPLHF TRBV9 - - TRBJ1-6
TGTGCCAGCAGTGAACTGGACAGGGCCTATGAAAAACTGTTTTTT CASSELDRAYEKLFF TRBV6-1 TRBD1 - TRBJ1-4
TGTGCCAGCAGTTACCTAGCGGGGGGTGGGTACGAGCAGTACTTC CASSYLAGGGYEQYF TRBV6-6 TRBD2 - TRBJ2-7
TGCGCCAGCAGCCTTGCCTATAGCGGGGGGGCCGGCGAGACCCAGTACTTC CASSLAYSGGAGETQYF TRBV5-1 TRBD2 - TRBJ2-5
TGTTCCAGCAGCCCCTCAGACAGGTCGTTTTTCGCTGAAGCTTTCTTT CSSSPSDRSFFAEAFF TRBV7-9 - once TRBJ1-1
TGTGCCAGCTCACCCAACTCGAGGAGCGAGCAGTACTTC CASSPNSRSEQYF TRBV18 - - TRBJ2-7
TGTGCCAGCAGCACCGGGACAAGGGGAAATTCCCCCCTCCACTTT CASSTGTRGNSPLHF TRBV7-6 - - TRBJ1-6
TGTGCCAGCAGTTTACACAGACGGGACAGAAATAATCAGCCCCAGCATTTT CASSLHRRDRNNQPQHF TRBV28 TRBD1 - TRBJ1-5
TGTGCCAGCAGCCCGGACTACGATCAGGCCCATGAGCAGTTCTTC CASSPDYDQAHEQFF TRBV4-2 - - TRBJ2-1
TGCAGCGTAGGGGCTGGAAACACCATATATTTT CSVGAGNTIYF TRBV29-1 - - TRBJ1-3
TGTGCCAGCTCACCTCGGGACAGCAGTCAGCCCCAGCATTTT CASSPRDSSQPQHF TRBV18 TRBD1 - TRBJ1-5
TGCGCCAGCAGCTTGGAGGGCAGGGGAACAGATACGCAGTATTTT CASSLEGRGTDTQYF TRBV5-1 - - TRBJ2-3
TGTGCCAGCAGCGTAAATCAGGGACTAGCGGGGGGGGATGAGCAGTTCTTC CASSVNQGLAGGDEQFF TRBV9 TRBD2 - TRBJ2-1
TGTGCCAGCAGTGCAAATCGCACCCCTAGCGGGACCTACGAGCAGTACTTC CASSANRTPSGTYEQYF TRBV6-1 TRBD2 - TRBJ2-7
TGTGCCTGGAGTGTACAAGACAGGGGGCACCGGAGAAAATCACCCCTCCACTTT CAWSVQDRGHRRKSPLHF TRBV30 TRBD1 - TRBJ1-6
TGTGCCAGCAGCTTGGCCCCGGCGGGGTTGGGGGTATATAACTATGGCTACACCTTC CASSLAPAGLGVYNYGYTF TRBV5-6 - - TRBJ1-2
TGTGCCAGCAGCCGGGAAGACATGCCTGGAAACACCATATATTTT CASSREDMPGNTIYF TRBV7-9 - few TRBJ1-3
TGTGCCAGCAGGACGAACAGGGGTGGCTACACCTTC CASRTNRGGYTF TRBV6-1 TRBD1 - TRBJ1-2
TGTGCCATCGGCGTCGAGCAGGGGCGGACTAGCGGCTACACAGATACGCAGTATTTT CAIGVEQGRTSGYTDTQYF TRBV10-3 TRBD2 - TRBJ2-3
TGCAGCGTTGGGGACACCAATCAGCCCCAGCATTTT CSVGDTNQPQHF TRBV29-1 - few TRBJ1-5
TGCGCCAGCACGGGGACAGGGGGCGTTCAAGAGACCCAGTACTTC CASTGTGGVQETQYF TRBV5-1 TRBD1 - TRBJ2-5
TGTGCCAGCAGCACTCGTGACTATGGCTACACCTTC CASSTRDYGYTF TRBV6-5 - - TRBJ1-2
TGCGCCAGCAGTGCCTGGAACACTGAAGCTTTCTTT CASSAWNTEAFF TRBV10-1 - - TRBJ1-1
TGCGCCAGCAGTGATGCTCTCGCGCCGAACACTGAAGCTTTCTTT CASSDALAPNTEAFF TRBV10-2 - - TRBJ1-1
TGTGCCAGCAGATGGGACACCGTCGGAGAGACCCAGTACTTC CASRWDTVGETQYF TRBV2 - few TRBJ2-5
TGTGCCAGCAGTTCCACTGCACTCTCCTACGAGCAGTACTTC CASSSTALSYEQYF TRBV28 - - TRBJ2-7
TGTGCCAGCAGTTTATCGCGAGCTGGAAACACCATATATTTT CASSLSRAGNTIYF TRBV28 - - TRBJ1-3
TGTGCCAGCAGCCCCGTACTCACAGATACGCAGTATTTT CASSPVLTDTQYF TRBV2 - - TRBJ2-3
TGCGCCAGCAGCCCCCGGGACAGGGGAACTAACTATGGCTACACCTTC CASSPRDRGTNYGYTF TRBV5-1 TRBD1 - TRBJ1-2
TGTGCCAGCAGTCCCCCGGGACTACCCTGGGAGACCCAGTACTTC CASSPPGLPWETQYF TRBV28 TRBD2 once TRBJ2-5
TGTGCCAGCAGTCCGAACGGGTACAGGTCTCTACAAGAGACCCAGTACTTC CASSPNGYRSLQETQYF TRBV27 - - TRBJ2-5
TGCGCCAGCAGCCCAAGACTAGCGGGGATCACAGATACGCAGTATTTT CASSPRLAGITDTQYF TRBV4-1 TRBD2 - TRBJ2-3
TGTGCCAGCTCACGCGGAGGGACAGACGAAAAACTGTTTTTT CASSRGGTDEKLFF TRBV18 TRBD1 once TRBJ1-4
TGCGCCAGCAGGCCGGTTGGGGGGTCCTACAATGAGCAGTTCTTC CASRPVGGSYNEQFF TRBV5-1 - - TRBJ2-1
TGTGCCAGCAGTTCAGACAGGGGATCCTACGAGCAGTACTTC CASSSDRGSYEQYF TRBV28 TRBD1 few TRBJ2-7
TGTGCCAGTAGTATCAACGCAGGGGTCCATGAAGCTTTCTTT CASSINAGVHEAFF TRBV19 - few TRBJ1-1
TGTGCCAGCAGTGTCGGACTAGCGGGAGGGGAGCAGTTCTTC CASSVGLAGGEQFF TRBV6-1 TRBD2 - TRBJ2-1
TGCTCTGCCGAGTTGAACACTGAAGCTTTCTTT CSAELNTEAFF TRBV29-1 - once TRBJ1-1
TGTGCCAGCAGTTTTGGGGCAGGGGGAAATGAGCAGTTCTTC CASSFGAGGNEQFF TRBV27 TRBD1 - TRBJ2-1
TGTGCCAGCGGCGGTACCTATGGCTACACCTTC CASGGTYGYTF TRBV6-5 - - TRBJ1-2
TGTGCCAGCAGCCCAAGCTGGCGGAACGCTGAAGCTTTCTTT CASSPSWRNAEAFF TRBV11-2 - - TRBJ1-1
TGTGCCAGCAGCGTAGTGGGGACTAGCCCCGATACGCAGTATTTT CASSVVGTSPDTQYF TRBV9 TRBD2 - TRBJ2-3
TGTGCCAGCAGCTTAGACCCCTCCGGGGAGCAGTTCTTC CASSLDPSGEQFF TRBV11-2 - - TRBJ2-1
TGCGCCAGCAGCCAAGATCCTAGCTTCTACGAGCAGTACTTC CASSQDPSFYEQYF TRBV4-1 - - TRBJ2-7
TGTGCCAGCAGTTACTCCGTGACCCCCTCGGGCACTGAAGCTTTCTTT CASSYSVTPSGTEAFF TRBV6-5 - - TRBJ1-1
TGTGCCAGCAGCCAAGCAAGGACTAGCGGGAGGAGGGAGCAGTACTTC CASSQARTSGRREQYF TRBV14 TRBD2 - TRBJ2-7
TGTGCCTGGAGTCCCCGGGACAGGTACACTGAAGCTTTCTTT CAWSPRDRYTEAFF TRBV30 TRBD1 once TRBJ1-1
TGTGCCAGCAGCGTGGGGGACAGGTCCTACGAGCAGTACTTC CASSVGDRSYEQYF TRBV9 TRBD1 - TRBJ2-7
TGTGCCAGCAGCTTATCCGGCGGGACCTACAATGAGCAGTTCTTC CASSLSGGTYNEQFF TRBV7-7 - - TRBJ2-1
TGTGCCAGCAGTTTAGGGACAGGGGGCTTTCTAAGGAATCAGCCCCAGCATTTT CASSLGTGGFLRNQPQHF TRBV28 TRBD1 - TRBJ1-5
TGTGCCAGCAGCGTTAGCGGGGGCAGCTCCTACAATGAGCAGTTCTTC CASSVSGGSSYNEQFF TRBV9 TRBD2 once TRBJ2-1
TGTGCCAGTAGAACAGGGGAACGTCAGCCCCAGCATTTT CASRTGERQPQHF TRBV19 TRBD1 - TRBJ1-5